The 26 T cell receptor beta chains reported below all come from one sample, sequenced in a study of T cell responses to AZD1222 COVID-19 vaccine. Assay used: immunoSEQ multiplex PCR; TCRdb lists only in-frame clones, some missing. This sample yields about 92,000 clones, of which approximately 88% are seen a single time; roughly 2.7% belongs to the top ten. This specimen consisted of peripheral blood, obtained on day 0 of AZD1222 vaccination. The receptor set was obtained from an adult in good health.

The table lists this clone with a count of one. In DNA, the CDR3 is TGTGCCAGCAGTTGGGCCGGGGTCCGGGACGAGCAGTACTTC. Translating gives CASSWAGVRDEQYF. V and J are TRBV6-6 and TRBJ2-7; a possible D gene is TRBD2 (5 bases). V was pared by 4 bases and J by 5 bases, with 15 bases between. Per germline, CDR1 MNHNY and CDR2 SVGAGI (reference sequence). The CDR3 contains 14 residues.

There are a few counts of this clone. This rearrangement joins TRBV19 to TRBJ2-2; 9 nucleotides agree with TRBD1. With 1 base clipped from V and 0 bases from J, the junction kept 0 bases outside the gene matches. CDR3 length equals 16 residues. The V gene's germline CDR1 is LNHDA and CDR2 SQIVND (reference sequence). CDR3 coding DNA: TGTGCCAGTAGTATAGGGACAGGGGCGAACACCGGGGAGCTGTTTTTT. It codes for CASSIGTGANTGELFF.

This rearrangement joins TRBV29-1 to TRBJ2-3; tentatively, D is TRBD1 or TRBD2 (6 bases each). V lost 7 bases and J 2 bases, leaving 16 bases between the germline ends. The germline CDR1 and CDR2 sequences are SQVTM and ANQGSEA. The CDR3 covers 14 residues. The CDR3 DNA follows: TGCAGCGCCCTATACGGGGGCATCACAGATACGCAGTATTTT. As protein: CSALYGGITDTQYF.

The V and J genes are TRBV24-1 and TRBJ2-1, with 7 bases lining up with TRBD2. The CDR3 consists of 16 residues. Losses at the gene ends were 4 bases for V and 3 bases for J; bases not matched to a gene: 8. From germline, CDR1 is KGHDR and CDR2 SFDVKD. DNA of the CDR3: TGTGCCACCAGTGACCCCAGCGGGAATAGCTACAATGAGCAGTTCTTC. It is translated as CATSDPSGNSYNEQFF.

In DNA, the CDR3 is TGTGCCAGCAGTTTAGGCGGAGGAGGGTTCTCCTACGAGCAGTACTTC. Its protein is CASSLGGGGFSYEQYF. This chain links TRBV28 with TRBJ2-7, with D possibly being TRBD2 (6 bases). Looked up from germline, CDR1 is MDHEN and CDR2 is SYDVKM. The CDR3 covers 16 residues. V lost 2 bases and J lost 0, with 14 bases in between.

The rearrangement joins TRBV29-1 to TRBJ2-2; 9 bases agree with TRBD2. Germline V gene sequence: CDR1 SQVTM, CDR2 ANQGSEA. The ends lost 4 bases at V and 0 bases at J; junction bases unmatched: 6. CDR3 length: 16 residues. The CDR3 loop reads CSVALAGPANTGELFF. The CDR3 DNA reads as TGCAGCGTTGCTCTAGCGGGGCCGGCGAACACCGGGGAGCTGTTTTTT.

This clone has just a few counts. V is TRBV28 and J is TRBJ2-7, with D unresolved. This CDR3 has 11 residues. Germline V CDR1 and CDR2: MDHEN, SYDVKM. Trimming took off 3 bases at V and 5 bases at J, with 5 bases between the two ends. CDR3 nucleotide sequence: TGTGCCAGCAGTTTGATCCACGAGCAGTACTTC. It specifies CASSLIHEQYF.

J is TRBJ2-1 and V is TRBV15; 9 nucleotides match TRBD2. Germline V CDR1 and CDR2: LNHNV, YYDKDF (reference sequence). The CDR3 spans 18 residues. V dropped 0 bases and J dropped 0; count of bases not matched to a gene: 6. The DNA of the CDR3 is TGTGCCACCAGCAGAGATGGGCTAGCGGGACTCTCCTACAATGAGCAGTTCTTC. The encoded protein is CATSRDGLAGLSYNEQFF.

This clone is judged medium-sized. The CDR3 coding sequence is TGTGCCAGCAGTTTATGCATAAGGACAGGGGGCTGCGAGCAGTACTTC. As protein: CASSLCIRTGGCEQYF. V is TRBV28 and J is TRBJ2-7; 11 bases line up with TRBD1. This CDR3 region has 16 residues. V was pared by 0 bases and J by 6 bases, with 7 bases of the junction left unmatched. Germline CDR1 is MDHEN and CDR2 is SYDVKM.

The V and J genes are TRBV5-8 and TRBJ2-5, with D tentatively TRBD2 (6 bases). The V gene's germline CDR1 is SGHTS and CDR2 YDEGEE. V dropped 4 bases and J dropped 4 bases, with 14 bases sitting between them. CDR3 size: 14 residues. The CDR3 region has the DNA TGTGCCAGCAGCGGCGGGGTTGTTTCAGAGACCCAGTACTTC. Translating gives CASSGGVVSETQYF.

The rearrangement links TRBV2 to TRBJ1-1; 7 nucleotides line up with TRBD1. V shed 7 bases, J shed 2 bases, and the junction held 4 bases outside the gene matches. CDR3 length: 13 amino acids. Germline loops: CDR1 SNHLY, CDR2 FYNNEI. For the CDR3, the DNA is TGTGCCAGCAACGGGGACAGAAACACTGAAGCTTTCTTT. Protein: CASNGDRNTEAFF. The complete variable domain, with remaining parts taken from reference TRBV2 and TRBJ1-1, reads EPEVTQTPSHQVTQMGQEVILRCVPISNHLYFYWYRQILGQKVEFLVSFYNNEISEKSEIFDDQFSVERPDGSNFTLKIRSTKLEDSAMYFCASNGDRNTEAFFGQGTRLTVV.

The CDR3 nucleotides read TGCGCCAGCAGCTCCCTACCGCCAACAGGAATCATTTCCTATGGCTACACCTTC. This gives the protein CASSSLPPTGIISYGYTF. The rearrangement joins TRBV5-1 to TRBJ1-2; TRBD1 might be the D (5 bases). Germline values: CDR1 SGHRS, CDR2 YFSETQ. Between the trimmed V and J ends, which lost 3 bases and 4 bases, there was a span of 25 bases. The CDR3 spans 18 residues.

The chain couples TRBV11-3 to TRBJ2-5; the match to TRBD1 covers 8 bases. This CDR3 is built from 13 residues. Trimming took 5 bases from V and 5 from J; bases not matched to a gene: 4. CDR1 is SGHNT and CDR2 is YENEEA in the germline V gene. The CDR3 DNA follows: TGTGCCAGCAGCCGACAGGGGCGGGAGACCCAGTACTTC. Encoded protein: CASSRQGRETQYF.

The J gene is TRBJ1-2, the V gene TRBV28, with D tentatively TRBD1 (5 bases). The CDR3 loop spans 14 amino acids. Trimming cost V 6 bases and J 8 bases, with 19 bases left between them. CDR1 is MDHEN, CDR2 SYDVKM, per germline. This chain's CDR3 is CASSNDLGTRGYTF. The CDR3 nucleotides are TGTGCCAGCAGCAACGATCTAGGGACGCGGGGCTACACCTTC.

In DNA form, the CDR3 reads TGCGCCAGCAGCTTACCGGGACAGGAGAACACTGAAGCTTTCTTT. Its translation: CASSLPGQENTEAFF. This sequence joins TRBV5-1 and TRBJ1-1, with 8 bases that match TRBD1. This CDR3 is built from 15 residues. CDR1 is SGHRS, CDR2 YFSETQ, per germline. V was pared by 2 bases and J by 1 base, with 4 bases of the junction left unmatched.

CDR3 loop: CASSFWDRSYGYTF. Written as DNA, the CDR3 is TGCGCCAGCAGCTTCTGGGACAGGTCCTATGGCTACACCTTC. The chain couples TRBV5-1 to TRBJ1-2, with 8 bases matching TRBD1. Trimming cost V 2 bases and J 4 bases; bases outside gene matches: 4. Germline V gives CDR1 SGHRS, CDR2 YFSETQ. CDR3 length: 14 amino acids. The entire variable domain, with the rest obtained from reference TRBV5-1 and TRBJ1-2, is as follows: KAGVTQTPRYLIKTRGQQVTLSCSPISGHRSVSWYQQTPGQGLQFLFEYFSETQRNKGNFPGRFSGRQFSNSRSEMNVSTLELGDSALYLCASSFWDRSYGYTFGSGTRLTVV.

The J gene is TRBJ2-3, the V gene TRBV9; D not resolved. The CDR3 runs 14 residues. Germline values: CDR1 SGDLS, CDR2 YYNGEE. V was shortened by 4 bases and J by 2 bases, with 11 bases between the two germline ends. The CDR3 nucleotides read TGTGCCAGCAGCCCGGCCCCCGTCACAGATACGCAGTATTTT. Translated: CASSPAPVTDTQYF.

The gene calls are TRBV28 and TRBJ2-2; TRBD1 matches 8 bases. The CDR3 totals 16 residues. The V gene's germline CDR1 is MDHEN and CDR2 SYDVKM. Trimming took 4 bases from V and 4 from J; bases not matched to a gene: 8. For the CDR3, the DNA is TGTGCCAGCAGTTCTTGGACAGGGATGAGCACCGGGGAGCTGTTTTTT. This translates into CASSSWTGMSTGELFF.

This clone was detected only once. The chain uses TRBV7-8 and TRBJ2-2; 9 nucleotides align to TRBD2. V gave up 5 bases and J gave up 0 bases; unmatched junction bases: 10. The CDR3 is 18 residues long. Germline V gene sequence: CDR1 SGHVS, CDR2 FQNEAQ. The CDR3 region is CASSLLRTSVTNTGELFF. The CDR3 coding sequence is TGTGCCAGCAGCCTTCTCCGGACTAGCGTCACGAACACCGGGGAGCTGTTTTTT.

This clone was seen just once. Other DNA sequences in this sample translate to the same CDR3. The V call is TRBV15, the J call TRBJ1-5, with D maybe TRBD1 (5 bases). This CDR3 has 14 residues. V lost 0 bases to trimming and J lost 2 bases, with 5 bases between them. Germline V gives CDR1 LNHNV, CDR2 YYDKDF (reference sequence). The CDR3 DNA is TGTGCCACCAGCAGAGACAGGGGCAATCAGCCCCAGCATTTT. Translation gives CATSRDRGNQPQHF.

The V gene is TRBV24-1, the J gene TRBJ2-1; D is perhaps TRBD2 (6 bases). V lost 2 bases and J 2 bases, leaving 15 bases between the germline ends. This CDR3 has 17 residues. Germline CDR1 is KGHDR and CDR2 is SFDVKD. CDR3 residues: CATSDSDLRGTYNEQFF. The CDR3 DNA reads as TGTGCCACCAGTGATTCCGATTTGCGGGGCACCTACAATGAGCAGTTCTTC.

The CDR3 DNA reads as TGCGCCAGCAGCTTACTAGCGATCTCCTACAATGAGCAGTTCTTC. Amino acids: CASSLLAISYNEQFF. J is TRBJ2-1 and V is TRBV5-1, with 7 bases that match TRBD2. Germline V lookup: CDR1 SGHRS, CDR2 YFSETQ. The CDR3 spans 15 residues. The V gene end was trimmed by 2 bases and the J gene end by 0 bases; junction bases not matched to a gene: 2.

This chain joins TRBV12-3 or TRBV12-4 and TRBJ1-6; 8 nucleotides align to TRBD1. V shed 5 bases, J shed 8 bases, and the junction held 2 bases outside the gene matches. CDR3 length: 13 residues. The CDR3 bases are TGTGCCAGCAGTATGGACAGGGATTCACCCCTCCACTTT. Encoded protein: CASSMDRDSPLHF.

The gene calls are TRBV12-3 or TRBV12-4 and TRBJ1-1; 11 nucleotides align to TRBD1. V was pared by 7 bases and J by 14 bases, with 9 bases of the junction left unmatched. CDR3 length: 12 amino acids. Written as DNA, the CDR3 is TGTGCCAGCACCCGCCGGGACAGGGGGATCTTCTTT. As protein: CASTRRDRGIFF.

V and J are TRBV4-2 and TRBJ2-7, with D hard to call. CDR1 and CDR2 (germline): LGHNA, YNFKEQ. CDR3 length: 18 residues. Trimming removed 4 bases at V and 5 bases at J, with 27 bases between. CDR3 sequence reads: CASSREKNVGWDLHEQYF. CDR3 sequence (DNA): TGTGCCAGCAGCCGTGAAAAGAACGTAGGGTGGGATCTCCACGAGCAGTACTTC.

This clone is a singleton in its sample. The rearrangement links TRBV3-1 (or the pseudogene TRBV3-2) to TRBJ2-3; 8 positions agree with TRBD1. The CDR3 is 13 residues long. V gave up 5 bases and J gave up 4 bases; unmatched junction bases: 2. Germline CDR1 reads LGHDT; CDR2 reads YNNKEL (reference sequence). CDR3 sequence: CASSAQGADTQYF. The CDR3 DNA follows: TGTGCCAGCAGCGCACAGGGGGCAGATACGCAGTATTTT.